This T cell receptor (beta chain) was captured by sequencing in a study of T cell responses to AZD1222 COVID-19 vaccine (dated by TCRdb to 2020 to 2023). About the study as a whole: Because spike-specific TCR depth and breadth did not differ between the two schedules, AZD1222 recipients who got a second dose at roughly 4 weeks were pooled with those who got a second dose at roughly 12 weeks. A total of about 240 trial participants underwent TCR sequencing, of whom roughly 210 received two doses of AZD1222 and about 25 received two doses of the MenACWY control vaccine. Enrollment into the trials was organized by age into subgroups of 18-55, 56-69 and 70-plus years, and those subgroups contained about 160, 30 and 59 TCR-sequenced participants, respectively. General findings and caveats noted by the study authors: Conclusions about previously exposed vaccinees are limited because only six or seven AZD1222 recipients were SARS-CoV-2 seropositive at baseline. Because no day 14 peak-response samples were available, repertoires were characterized only after the peak T cell response. Participants were mostly white British and included more females than males, and it was suggested by the authors that clonal diversity may have been underestimated. Epitopes outside the regions mutated in the B.1.351 and B.1.1.7 variants were reportedly recognized by nearly half of the unique spike-specific TCRs. CD4 TCRs associated with the vaccine covered the entire spike protein, and the dominant responses were in regions 160-218 and 743-854. Spike-specific TCR breadth and depth rose significantly after two AZD1222 doses compared with day 0 and with MenACWY recipients. The 56-69-year group was small, and its depth increase did not reach significance, likely because of low power.

CDR1 and CDR2, per the germline V gene (reference sequence), are SGHNT and YYREEE. From its cysteine to its phenylalanine, the CDR3 spans 14 amino acids. Only the CDR3 DNA stays, 42 bases, in frame from base 1. Relative to germline, V is 2 bases shorter and J is 0 bases shorter, with 5 bases between their ends. The sample's time point label, in plain terms: baseline before first vaccination. The vaccinee samples were drawn from two UK trials, COV001 and COV002, one of which was a single-blind randomized controlled phase 2/3 trial testing AZD1222 (ChAdOx1 nCoV-19) in healthy adults. For TCRbeta chain sequencing, PBMC samples from trial participants were taken at day 0 and at day 28 after the second dose. In its sample, this clone was seen a few times. What this receptor recognizes is not known. Per-base quality was not reported, and no clone a single base away is much larger than it. The CDR3 regions of human TCRbeta chains were subjected to immunosequencing. The authors processed their data as follows. Repertoire TCRs were matched against a reference library of SARS-CoV-2-specific TCRs generated with the MIRA antigen-specificity platform. Breadth was defined as the fraction of unique TCRs that were SARS-CoV-2-associated. Depth was defined as the fraction of total T cells that were SARS-CoV-2-associated. Using the MIRA data, every spike-specific TCR was mapped to the spike region that the TCR reacted to and assigned to either a CD4 or a CD8 class. Log10-transformed breadth and depth values were compared by one-way ANOVA with Sidak's multiple comparisons tests. Drawn from immuneACCESS, this table holds only the in-frame rearrangements with V and J called that TCRdb kept. Clones are partly lost; checked studies trace under half to an unresolved V gene and leave the rest unexplained. V and J calls and clone size are those listed in that table; D and trimming were worked out from the DNA. The sample data list tens of thousands of clones, and 85% of these were observed just once. The top ten constitute about 20% of the sample.

The chain employs TRBV5-4 and TRBJ2-2; the D gene remains uncertain. The clonotype originates from an adult in good health. The sample was peripheral blood, taken on day 0 of AZD1222 vaccination. The DNA sequence follows: TGTGCCAGCAGCTTTACAGCGAACACCGGGGAGCTGTTTTTT. It specifies CASSFTANTGELFF.